The clone carrying this TCR beta chain was counted ten times or more. Its antigen is unidentified. This sample is drawn from a study of T cells after yellow fever vaccination. V lost 7 bases to trimming and J lost 7 bases; unmatched junction nucleotides: 9. Germline V gene sequence: CDR1 MGHDK, CDR2 SYGVNS. The CDR3 totals 13 residues. The study's findings and limits: It was a small share of clonotypes that appeared in both CD4 and CD8 compartments.

Synthesis of TCR cDNA relied on 5'RACE template switching, which attached a universal primer site and UMIs. A single record per CDR3 protein comes from TCRdb applying MiXCR to the 5' RACE reads. The sample carries around 320,000 distinct CDR3 sequences, under 9% recorded once. Here the sequenced sample was CD4+ T cells sorted from PBMCs, taken 5 days after the yellow fever booster vaccination. The chain combines TRBV25-1 with TRBJ2-5, with 7 positions matching TRBD2. This sequence was found in a man aged 18 to 30 who received the YFV17D yellow fever vaccine. The CDR3 DNA reads TGTGCCAGCACCTGGGGGGGTCCGGGGACCCAGTACTTC. This encodes CASTWGGPGTQYF.